This T cell receptor (beta chain) came from a study of post-analysis software for immune sequencing data. Study overall: There were relapsing-remitting, secondary progressive and progressive-relapsing multiple sclerosis among the disease courses included.

In its sample, this clonotype was seen a few times. Its antigen is still unknown. V was shortened by 4 bases and J by 2 bases, with 16 bases between the two germline ends. The CDR3 spans 15 residues. Germline V gene sequence: CDR1 SGHRS, CDR2 YFSETQ. Unique-molecular-identifier-tagged TCR beta cDNA libraries were used. It was from approximately 0.91 to 9.4 million T cells that approximately 500,000 cDNA molecules came. TCRdb processed the PCR reads anew with MiXCR; each CDR3 protein has one entry. The data show hundreds of thousands of distinct CDR3 sequences, about 39% seen once. Study outcomes and limitations: F measure showed strong co-clustering of same-batch samples. Relative to controls, patients had a handful of TRBV segments at higher frequency, with TRBV5-6, TRBV5-1 and TRBV20-1 among these. Versus controls, multiple sclerosis patients showed significantly lower diversity (normalized Chao1).

The rearrangement uses TRBV5-1 and TRBJ2-7; either TRBD1 or TRBD2 may supply D (5 bases each). Source material: blood. The clonotype was recovered from a girl aged 2 to 10 with multiple sclerosis. The CDR3 loop is CASSVAGTLTYEQYF. CDR3 bases: TGCGCCAGCAGCGTAGCCGGGACGCTGACCTACGAGCAGTACTTC.